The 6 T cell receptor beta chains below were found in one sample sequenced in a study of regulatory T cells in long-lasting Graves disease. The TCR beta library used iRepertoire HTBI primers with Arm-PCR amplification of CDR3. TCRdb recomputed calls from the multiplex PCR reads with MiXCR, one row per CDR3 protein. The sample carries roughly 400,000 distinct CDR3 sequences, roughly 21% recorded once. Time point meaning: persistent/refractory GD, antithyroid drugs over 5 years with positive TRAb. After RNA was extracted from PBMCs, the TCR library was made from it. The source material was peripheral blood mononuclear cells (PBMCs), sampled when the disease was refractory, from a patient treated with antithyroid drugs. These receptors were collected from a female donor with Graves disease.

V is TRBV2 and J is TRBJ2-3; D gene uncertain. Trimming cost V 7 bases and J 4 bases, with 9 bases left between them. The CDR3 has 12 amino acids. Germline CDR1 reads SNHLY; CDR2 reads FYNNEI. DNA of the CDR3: TGTGCCAGCACCTCCCGGGCAGATACGCAGTATTTT. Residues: CASTSRADTQYF.

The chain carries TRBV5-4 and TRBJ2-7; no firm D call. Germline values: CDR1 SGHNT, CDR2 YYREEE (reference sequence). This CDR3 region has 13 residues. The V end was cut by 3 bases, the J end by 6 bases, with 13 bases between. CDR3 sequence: CASSSDPSSEQYF. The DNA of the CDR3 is TGTGCCAGCAGCTCAGACCCGTCCAGCGAGCAGTACTTC.

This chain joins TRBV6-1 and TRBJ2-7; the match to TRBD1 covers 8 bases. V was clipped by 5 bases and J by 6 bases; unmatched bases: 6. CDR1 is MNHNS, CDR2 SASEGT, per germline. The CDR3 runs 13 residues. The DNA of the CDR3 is TGTGCCAGCAGTCCCCCAGGGGGCTGCGAGCAGTACTTC. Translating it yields CASSPPGGCEQYF.

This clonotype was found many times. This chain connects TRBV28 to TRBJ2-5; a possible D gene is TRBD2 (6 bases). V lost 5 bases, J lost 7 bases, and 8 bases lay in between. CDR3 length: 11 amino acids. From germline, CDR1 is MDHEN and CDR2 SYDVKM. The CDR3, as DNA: TGTGCCAGCAGTGGGACTTGGACCCAGTACTTC. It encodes CASSGTWTQYF.

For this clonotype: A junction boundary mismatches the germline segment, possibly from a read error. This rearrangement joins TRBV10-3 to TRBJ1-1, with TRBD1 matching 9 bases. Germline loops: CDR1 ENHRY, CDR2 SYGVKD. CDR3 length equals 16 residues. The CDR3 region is CAISATGGARNTGAFF. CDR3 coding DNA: TGTGCCATCAGTGCTACAGGGGGCGCGAGGAACACTGGAGCTTTCTTT.

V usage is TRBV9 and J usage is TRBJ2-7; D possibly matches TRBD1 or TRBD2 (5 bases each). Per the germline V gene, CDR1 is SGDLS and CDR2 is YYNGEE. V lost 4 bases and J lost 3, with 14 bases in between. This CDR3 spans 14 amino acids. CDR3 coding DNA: TGTGCCAGCAGCCCGAGCGGTGACAGCTACGAGCAGTACTTC. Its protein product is CASSPSGDSYEQYF.